The clone carrying this T cell receptor beta chain was seen only once. The sample belongs to a study of siplizumab effects on memory and regulatory T cells. The germline V gene encodes CDR1 MNHEY and CDR2 SMNVEV (reference sequence). After removal of 4 bases from V and 4 bases from J, the junction contained 4 bases not matched to a gene. The CDR3 loop spans 14 amino acids. Each sample yielded around 10^5 assayed TCR templates. Assay used: immunoSEQ multiplex PCR; TCRdb lists only in-frame clones, some missing. The sample shows tens of thousands of clones, roughly 93% of them seen only once. The source of this sequence is a human donor in good health. The genes are TRBV27 and TRBJ1-1; 9 nucleotides align to TRBD1. Material for sequencing was CD8+ T cells sorted from blood. The CDR3 DNA reads TGTGCCAGCAGTTCCGGACAGGGGAGCACTGAAGCTTTCTTT. Protein product: CASSSGQGSTEAFF.